This T cell receptor (beta chain) was recorded in a study of coeliac disease. Trimming took 6 bases from V and 10 from J, leaving 13 bases between them. This CDR3 spans 13 amino acids. CDR1 and CDR2 (germline): SNHLY, FYNNEI. Profiled with immunoSEQ multiplex PCR; TCRdb holds only in-frame clones, not every one. The sample gives over 950 clones, roughly 58% of which show up once; 25% to 30% is in the top ten. In its sample, this clone was seen a few times. Its matching antigen is unknown. Study-wide findings and caveats: Active celiac intraepithelial and lamina propria samples had lower TRB and TRG clonality than control samples. Intraepithelial and lamina propria fractions were not highly pure.

The V call is TRBV2, the J call TRBJ1-6; a possible D gene is TRBD1 (6 bases). The sample consisted of intraepithelial lymphocytes from the gut. The TCR sequence derives from a man between 65 and 85 years old without celiac disease. CDR3 nucleotides: TGTGCCAGCAGAGGAACAGGGCGATCACCCCTCCACTTT. This sequence encodes CASRGTGRSPLHF.